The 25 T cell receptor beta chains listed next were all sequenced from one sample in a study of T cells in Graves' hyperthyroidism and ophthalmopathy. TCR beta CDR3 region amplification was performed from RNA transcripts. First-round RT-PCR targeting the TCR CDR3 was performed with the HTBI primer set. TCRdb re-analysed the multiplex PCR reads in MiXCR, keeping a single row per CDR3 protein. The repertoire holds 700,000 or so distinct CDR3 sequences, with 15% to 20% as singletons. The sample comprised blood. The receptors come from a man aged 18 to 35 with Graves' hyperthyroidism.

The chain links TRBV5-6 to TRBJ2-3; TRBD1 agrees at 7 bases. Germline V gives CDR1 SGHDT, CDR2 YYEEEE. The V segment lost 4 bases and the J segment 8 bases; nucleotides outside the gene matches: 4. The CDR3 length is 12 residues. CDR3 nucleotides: TGTGCCAGCAGCGCGGACAGGACTACGCAGTATTTT. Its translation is CASSADRTTQYF.

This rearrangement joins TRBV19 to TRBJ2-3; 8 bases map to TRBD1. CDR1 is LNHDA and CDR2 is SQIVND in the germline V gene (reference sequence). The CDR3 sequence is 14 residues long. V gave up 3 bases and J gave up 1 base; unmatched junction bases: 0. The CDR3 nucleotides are TGTGCCAGTAGTATCAGGGGGCGCACAGATACGCAGTATTTT. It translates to CASSIRGRTDTQYF.

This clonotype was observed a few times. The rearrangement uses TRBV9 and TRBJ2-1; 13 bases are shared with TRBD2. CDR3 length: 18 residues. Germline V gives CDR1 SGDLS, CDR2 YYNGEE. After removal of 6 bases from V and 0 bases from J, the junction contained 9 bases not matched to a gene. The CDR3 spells CASTPGLAGSSSYNEQFF. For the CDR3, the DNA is TGTGCCAGCACCCCGGGACTAGCGGGATCGAGCTCCTACAATGAGCAGTTCTTC.

The CDR3 bases are TGTGCCACCGCAGACAGGGTGGTGATGTTCTTC. Translation gives CATADRVVMFF. V and J are TRBV6-1 and TRBJ2-1, with 7 bases matching TRBD1. Germline CDR1 and CDR2: MNHNS and SASEGT. Unmatched junction bases numbered 12, after V lost 10 bases and J lost 15 bases. The CDR3 consists of 11 residues.

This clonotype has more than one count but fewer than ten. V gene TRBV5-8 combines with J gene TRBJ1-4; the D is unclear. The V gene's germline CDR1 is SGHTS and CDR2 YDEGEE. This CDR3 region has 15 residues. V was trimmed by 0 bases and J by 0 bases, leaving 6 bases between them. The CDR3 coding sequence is TGTGCCAGCAGCTTGGGAGATACAACTAATGAAAAACTGTTTTTT. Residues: CASSLGDTTNEKLFF.

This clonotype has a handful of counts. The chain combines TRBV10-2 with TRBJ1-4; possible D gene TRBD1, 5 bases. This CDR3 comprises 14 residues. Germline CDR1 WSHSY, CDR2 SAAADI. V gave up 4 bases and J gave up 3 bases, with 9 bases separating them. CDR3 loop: CASSGGVSNEKLFF. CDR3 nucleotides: TGCGCCAGCAGTGGGGGCGTCTCTAATGAAAAACTGTTTTTT.

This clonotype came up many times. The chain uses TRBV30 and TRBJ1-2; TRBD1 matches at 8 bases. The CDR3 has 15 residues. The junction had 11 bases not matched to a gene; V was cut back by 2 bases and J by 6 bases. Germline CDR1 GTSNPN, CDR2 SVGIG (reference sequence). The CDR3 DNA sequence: TGTGCCTGGAGTTTCAGGGGGCGCCCAGGTCATGGCTACACCTTC. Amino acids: CAWSFRGRPGHGYTF.

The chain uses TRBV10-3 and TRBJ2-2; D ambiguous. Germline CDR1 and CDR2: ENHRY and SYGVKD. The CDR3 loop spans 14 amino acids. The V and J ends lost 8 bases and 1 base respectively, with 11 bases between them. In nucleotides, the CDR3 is TGTGCCATCCGGACCCGAGAGAACACCGGGGAGCTGTTTTTT. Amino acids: CAIRTRENTGELFF.

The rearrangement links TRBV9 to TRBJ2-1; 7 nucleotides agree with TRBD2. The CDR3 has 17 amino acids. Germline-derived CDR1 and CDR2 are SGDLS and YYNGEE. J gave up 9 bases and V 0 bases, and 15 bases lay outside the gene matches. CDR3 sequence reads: CASSVGGRGRVLREQFF. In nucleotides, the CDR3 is TGTGCCAGCAGCGTAGGGGGCCGCGGGAGAGTACTACGTGAGCAGTTCTTC.

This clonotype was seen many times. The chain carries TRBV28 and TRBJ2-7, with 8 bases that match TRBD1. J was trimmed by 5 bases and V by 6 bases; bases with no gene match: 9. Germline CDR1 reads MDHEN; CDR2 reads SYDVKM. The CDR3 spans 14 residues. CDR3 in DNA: TGTGCCAGCAGCCGTACGATGACAGGGGACGAGCAGTACTTC. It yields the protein CASSRTMTGDEQYF.

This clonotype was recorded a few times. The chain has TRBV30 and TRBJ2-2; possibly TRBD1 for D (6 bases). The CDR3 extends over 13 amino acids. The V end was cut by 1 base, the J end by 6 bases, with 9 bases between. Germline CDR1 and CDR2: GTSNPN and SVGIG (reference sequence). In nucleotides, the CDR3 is TGTGCCTGGAGTGGGGCAGGGGCCGGGGAGCTGTTTTTT. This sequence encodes CAWSGAGAGELFF.

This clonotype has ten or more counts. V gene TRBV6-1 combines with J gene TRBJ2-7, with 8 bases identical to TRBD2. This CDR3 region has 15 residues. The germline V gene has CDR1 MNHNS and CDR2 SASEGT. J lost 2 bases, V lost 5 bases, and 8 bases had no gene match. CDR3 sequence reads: CASSTPGLVTYEQYF. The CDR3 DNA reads TGTGCCAGCAGTACACCGGGACTAGTGACCTACGAGCAGTACTTC.

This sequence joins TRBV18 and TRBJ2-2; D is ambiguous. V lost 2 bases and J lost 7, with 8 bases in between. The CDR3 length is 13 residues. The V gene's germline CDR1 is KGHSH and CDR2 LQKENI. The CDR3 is CASSPFRIGELFF. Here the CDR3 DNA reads TGTGCCAGCTCACCATTCCGCATCGGGGAGCTGTTTTTT.

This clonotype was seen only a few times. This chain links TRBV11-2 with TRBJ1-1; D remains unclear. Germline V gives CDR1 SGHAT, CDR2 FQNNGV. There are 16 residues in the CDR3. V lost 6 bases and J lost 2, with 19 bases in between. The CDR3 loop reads CASRPVAGSKNTEAFF. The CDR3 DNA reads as TGTGCCAGCAGGCCAGTAGCGGGGTCTAAAAACACTGAAGCTTTCTTT. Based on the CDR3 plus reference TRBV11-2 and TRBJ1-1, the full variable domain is EAGVAQSPRYKIIEKRQSVAFWCNPISGHATLYWYQQILGQGPKLLIQFQNNGVVDDSQLPKDRFSAERLKGVDSTLKIQPAKLEDSAVYLCASRPVAGSKNTEAFFGQGTRLTVV.

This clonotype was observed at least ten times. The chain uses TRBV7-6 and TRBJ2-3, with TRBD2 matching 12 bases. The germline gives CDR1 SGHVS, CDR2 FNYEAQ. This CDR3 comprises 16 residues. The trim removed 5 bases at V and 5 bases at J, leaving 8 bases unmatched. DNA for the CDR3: TGTGCCAGCAGCAAGACTAGCGGGAGAATCAAAGATACGCAGTATTTT. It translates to CASSKTSGRIKDTQYF.

DNA of the CDR3: TGTGCCAGCAGCGAATCTCCGGGACAGGTTTACGAGCAGTACTTC. Its protein is CASSESPGQVYEQYF. The chain has TRBV9 and TRBJ2-7, with 8 bases that match TRBD1. The CDR3 has 15 amino acids. Trimming cost V 3 bases and J 4 bases; bases outside gene matches: 9. CDR1 is SGDLS, CDR2 YYNGEE, per germline.

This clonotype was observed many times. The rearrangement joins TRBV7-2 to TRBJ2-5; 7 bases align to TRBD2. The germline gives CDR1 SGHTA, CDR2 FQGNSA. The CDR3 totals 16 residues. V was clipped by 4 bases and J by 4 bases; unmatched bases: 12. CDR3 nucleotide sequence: TGTGCCAGCAGCTCCCATCTTGTAATAGCGGGAGAGACCCAGTACTTC. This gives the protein CASSSHLVIAGETQYF.

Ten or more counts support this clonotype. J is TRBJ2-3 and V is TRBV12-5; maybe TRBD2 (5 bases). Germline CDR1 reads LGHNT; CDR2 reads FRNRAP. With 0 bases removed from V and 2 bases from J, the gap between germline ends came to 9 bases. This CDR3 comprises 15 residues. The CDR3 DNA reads TGTGCTAGTGGTTTGGTACGGGGAAACACAGATACGCAGTATTTT. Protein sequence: CASGLVRGNTDTQYF.

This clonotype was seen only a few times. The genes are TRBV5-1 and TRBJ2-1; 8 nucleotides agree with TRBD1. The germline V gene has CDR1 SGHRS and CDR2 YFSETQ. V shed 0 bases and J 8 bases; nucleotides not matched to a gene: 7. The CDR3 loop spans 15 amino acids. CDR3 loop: CASSLGQGAPDEQFF. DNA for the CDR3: TGCGCCAGCAGCTTGGGGCAGGGGGCGCCGGATGAGCAGTTCTTC.

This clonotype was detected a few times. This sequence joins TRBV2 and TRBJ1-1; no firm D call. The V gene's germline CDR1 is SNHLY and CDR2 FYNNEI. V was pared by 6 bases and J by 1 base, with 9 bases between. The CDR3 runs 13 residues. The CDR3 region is CASRLSGNTEAFF. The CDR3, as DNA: TGTGCCAGCAGGCTTTCCGGGAACACTGAAGCTTTCTTT.

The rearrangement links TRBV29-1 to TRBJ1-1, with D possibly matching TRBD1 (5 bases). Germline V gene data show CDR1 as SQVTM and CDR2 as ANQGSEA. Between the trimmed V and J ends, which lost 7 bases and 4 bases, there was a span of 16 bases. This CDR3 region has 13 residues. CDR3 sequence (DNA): TGCAGCGACGGGACCCCGGGTCCCACTGAAGCTTTCTTT. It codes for CSDGTPGPTEAFF. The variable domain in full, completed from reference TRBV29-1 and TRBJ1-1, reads SAVISQKPSRDICQRGTSLTIQCQVDSQVTMMFWYRQQPGQSLTLIATANQGSEATYESGFVIDKFPISRPNLTFSTLTVSNMSPEDSSIYLCSDGTPGPTEAFFGQGTRLTVV.

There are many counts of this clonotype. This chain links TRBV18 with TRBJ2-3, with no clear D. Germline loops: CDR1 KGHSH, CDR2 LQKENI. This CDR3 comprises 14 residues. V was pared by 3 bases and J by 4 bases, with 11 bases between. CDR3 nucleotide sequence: TGTGCCAGCTCACCCGTCTGGGCCGCAGATACGCAGTATTTT. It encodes CASSPVWAADTQYF.

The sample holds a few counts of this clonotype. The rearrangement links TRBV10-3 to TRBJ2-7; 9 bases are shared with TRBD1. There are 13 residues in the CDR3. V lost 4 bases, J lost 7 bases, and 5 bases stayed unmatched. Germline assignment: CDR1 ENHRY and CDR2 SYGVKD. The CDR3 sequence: CAISVDRGAEQYF. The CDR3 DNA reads TGTGCCATCAGTGTGGACAGGGGCGCGGAGCAGTACTTC.

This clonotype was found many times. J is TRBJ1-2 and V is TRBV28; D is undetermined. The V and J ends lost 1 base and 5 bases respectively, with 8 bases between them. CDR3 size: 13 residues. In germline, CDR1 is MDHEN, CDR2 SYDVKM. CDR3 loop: CASSLSGVYGYTF. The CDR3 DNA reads TGTGCCAGCAGTTTATCGGGAGTTTATGGCTACACCTTC.

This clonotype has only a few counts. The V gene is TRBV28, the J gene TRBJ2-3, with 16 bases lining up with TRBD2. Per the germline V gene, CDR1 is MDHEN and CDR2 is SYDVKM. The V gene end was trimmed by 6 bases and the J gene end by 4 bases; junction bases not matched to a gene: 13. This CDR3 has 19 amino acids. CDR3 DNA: TGTGCCAGCAGCAGGGGACTAGCGGGAGGGCCGATGATGGCAGATACGCAGTATTTT. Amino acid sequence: CASSRGLAGGPMMADTQYF.